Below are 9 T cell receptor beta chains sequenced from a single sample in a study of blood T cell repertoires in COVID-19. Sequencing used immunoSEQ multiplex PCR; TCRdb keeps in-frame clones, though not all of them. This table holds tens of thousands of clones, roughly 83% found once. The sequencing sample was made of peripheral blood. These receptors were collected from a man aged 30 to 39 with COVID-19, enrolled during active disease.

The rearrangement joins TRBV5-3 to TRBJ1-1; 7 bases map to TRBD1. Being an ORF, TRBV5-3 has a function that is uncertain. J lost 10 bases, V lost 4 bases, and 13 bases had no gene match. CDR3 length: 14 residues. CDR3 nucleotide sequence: TGTGCCAGAAGCCGCGACAGGGTCTCCGTTGCAGCTTTCTTT. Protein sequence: CARSRDRVSVAAFF.

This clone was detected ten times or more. CDR3 nucleotides: TGTGCCAGCAGCCAAGAAGGGACAAGCGGAAACACCATATATTTT. This codes for CASSQEGTSGNTIYF. The chain carries TRBV4-2 and TRBJ1-3, with D possibly being TRBD1 (6 bases). Germline lookup yields CDR1 LGHNA and CDR2 YNFKEQ. Trimming removed 0 bases at V and 4 bases at J, with 10 bases between. There are 15 residues in the CDR3.

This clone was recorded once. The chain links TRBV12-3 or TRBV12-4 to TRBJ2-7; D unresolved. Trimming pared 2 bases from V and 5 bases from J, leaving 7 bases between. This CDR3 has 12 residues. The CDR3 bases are TGTGCCAGCAGTTTATCTGGCCACGAGCAGTACTTC. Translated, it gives CASSLSGHEQYF.

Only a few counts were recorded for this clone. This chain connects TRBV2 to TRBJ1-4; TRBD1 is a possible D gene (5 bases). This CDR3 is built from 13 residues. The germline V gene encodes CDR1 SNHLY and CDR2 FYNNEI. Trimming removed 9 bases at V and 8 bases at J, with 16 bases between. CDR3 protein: CARGDFGGEKLFF. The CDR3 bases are TGTGCCAGAGGGGACTTCGGGGGGGAAAAACTGTTTTTT.

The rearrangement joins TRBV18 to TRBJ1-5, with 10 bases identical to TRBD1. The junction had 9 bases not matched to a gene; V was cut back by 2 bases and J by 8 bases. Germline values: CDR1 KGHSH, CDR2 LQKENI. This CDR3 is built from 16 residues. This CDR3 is CASSPVRDRGGEPQHF. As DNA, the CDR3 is TGTGCCAGCTCACCAGTCCGGGACAGGGGTGGGGAGCCCCAGCATTTT. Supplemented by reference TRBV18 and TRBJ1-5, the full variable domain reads NAGVMQNPRHLVRRRGQEARLRCSPMKGHSHVYWYRQLPEEGLKFMVYLQKENIIDESGMPKERFSAEFPKEGPSILRIQQVVRGDSAAYFCASSPVRDRGGEPQHFGDGTRLSIL.

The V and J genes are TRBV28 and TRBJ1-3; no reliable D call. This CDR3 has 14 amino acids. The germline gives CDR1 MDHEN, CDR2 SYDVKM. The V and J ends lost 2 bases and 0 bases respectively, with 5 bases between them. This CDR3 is CASSLGSSGNTIYF. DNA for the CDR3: TGTGCCAGCAGTTTAGGGAGCTCTGGAAACACCATATATTTT.

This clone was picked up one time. The CDR3 here is CATSIMGQGYNEQFF. The CDR3 DNA reads TGTGCCACCAGCATCATGGGACAGGGGTACAATGAGCAGTTCTTC. The V gene is TRBV15, the J gene TRBJ2-1, with 10 bases aligning to TRBD1. The CDR3 is 15 residues long. J gave up 4 bases and V 4 bases, and 4 bases lay outside the gene matches. Germline V gene sequence: CDR1 LNHNV, CDR2 YYDKDF (reference sequence).

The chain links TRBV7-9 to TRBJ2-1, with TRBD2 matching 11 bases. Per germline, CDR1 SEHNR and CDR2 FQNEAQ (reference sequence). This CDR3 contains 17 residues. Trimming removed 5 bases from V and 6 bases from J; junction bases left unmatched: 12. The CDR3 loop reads CASSTRLAGGPSNEQFF. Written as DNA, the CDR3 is TGTGCCAGCAGCACCAGGCTAGCGGGAGGCCCCAGCAATGAGCAGTTCTTC. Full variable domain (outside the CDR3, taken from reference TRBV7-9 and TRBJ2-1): DTGVSQNPRHKITKRGQNVTFRCDPISEHNRLYWYRQTLGQGPEFLTYFQNEAQLEKSRLLSDRFSAERPKGSFSTLEIQRTEQGDSAMYLCASSTRLAGGPSNEQFFGPGTRLTVL.

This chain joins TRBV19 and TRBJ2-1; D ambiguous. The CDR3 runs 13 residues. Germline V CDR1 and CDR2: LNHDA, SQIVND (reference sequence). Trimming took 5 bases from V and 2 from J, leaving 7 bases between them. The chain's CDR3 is CASSLSTYNEQFF. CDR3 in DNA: TGTGCCAGTAGTCTATCCACCTACAATGAGCAGTTCTTC.